The 29 T cell receptor beta chains in this list originate from one sample, sequenced in a study of technical replicates of blood from four donors. Clones were sequenced by immunoSEQ multiplex PCR, and TCRdb holds only the in-frame ones, with some missing. This sample has about 74,000 clones, with 95% found just once. Specimen: T cells isolated from PBMCs. Receptors were obtained from a human donor in good health.

This chain uses TRBV5-1 with TRBJ2-1, with TRBD2 identical over 8 bases. Germline V lookup: CDR1 SGHRS, CDR2 YFSETQ. CDR3 length: 16 residues. V lost 4 bases to trimming and J lost 0 bases; unmatched junction nucleotides: 6. DNA of the CDR3: TGCGCCAGCAGCATAGCAAGCGGGAGCTCCTACAATGAGCAGTTCTTC. The encoded protein is CASSIASGSSYNEQFF.

V and J are TRBV11-2 and TRBJ1-5, with a tentative D call TRBD1 (5 bases). CDR1 SGHAT and CDR2 FQNNGV come from the germline V gene. There are 14 residues in the CDR3. V was pared by 5 bases and J by 7 bases, with 15 bases between. The CDR3 nucleotides read TGTGCCAGCAGCGGGGGGAGGGAGGGGCAGCCCCAGCATTTT. As protein: CASSGGREGQPQHF.

This clone was counted a single time. This chain uses TRBV28 with TRBJ2-5; TRBD1 agrees at 9 bases. Unmatched junction bases numbered 4, after V lost 6 bases and J lost 5 bases. This CDR3 contains 13 residues. CDR1 is MDHEN and CDR2 is SYDVKM in the germline V gene. As DNA, the CDR3 is TGTGCCAGCAGCAGGACAGGGGAGGAGACCCAGTACTTC. It is translated as CASSRTGEETQYF.

V usage is TRBV28 and J usage is TRBJ1-2, with D maybe TRBD1 (5 bases). Germline values: CDR1 MDHEN, CDR2 SYDVKM. Trimming took 3 bases from V and 0 from J, leaving 5 bases between them. There are 13 residues in the CDR3. In nucleotides, the CDR3 is TGTGCCAGCAGTTTCAGGGCTAACTATGGCTACACCTTC. Amino acid sequence: CASSFRANYGYTF.

This chain links TRBV5-1 with TRBJ2-7; 8 bases are a match to TRBD1. J gave up 4 bases and V 4 bases, and 7 bases lay outside the gene matches. Germline V gives CDR1 SGHRS, CDR2 YFSETQ. This CDR3 is 14 amino acids long. The CDR3 reads CASSPQGASYEQYF. CDR3 nucleotide sequence: TGCGCCAGCAGCCCCCAGGGGGCTTCGTACGAGCAGTACTTC.

This chain joins TRBV5-4 and TRBJ2-1, with 11 bases that match TRBD2. The V and J ends lost 2 bases and 2 bases, in that order; junction bases with no gene match: 0. Germline values: CDR1 SGHNT, CDR2 YYREEE (reference sequence). The CDR3 extends over 15 amino acids. Written as DNA, the CDR3 is TGTGCCAGCAGCTTACTAGCGGGGGCCTACAATGAGCAGTTCTTC. This translates into CASSLLAGAYNEQFF. Full variable domain (missing parts from reference TRBV5-4 and TRBJ2-1): ETGVTQSPTHLIKTRGQQVTLRCSSQSGHNTVSWYQQALGQGPQFIFQYYREEENGRGNFPPRFSGLQFPNYSSELNVNALELDDSALYLCASSLLAGAYNEQFFGPGTRLTVL.

CDR3 coding DNA: TGCGCCAGCAGCTTAAGAGCTAGCGGGAGTAATGAACAGTACTTC. Translation gives CASSLRASGSNEQYF. The chain couples TRBV5-1 to TRBJ2-7; 10 bases match TRBD2. Germline V gene lookup returns CDR1 SGHRS and CDR2 YFSETQ. The V gene end was trimmed by 2 bases and the J gene end by 10 bases; junction bases not matched to a gene: 12. The CDR3 sequence is 15 residues long.

The CDR3 DNA reads as TGCAGCGTTGACTGGGGGGGTCAAGATACGCAGTATTTT. Amino acid sequence: CSVDWGGQDTQYF. This sequence joins TRBV29-1 and TRBJ2-3; 7 bases agree with TRBD2. The CDR3 spans 13 residues. CDR1 is SQVTM and CDR2 is ANQGSEA in the germline V gene. The V segment lost 3 bases and the J segment 5 bases; nucleotides outside the gene matches: 5.

The chain couples TRBV5-1 to TRBJ2-5; 13 bases map to TRBD2. J lost 5 bases, V lost 4 bases, and 5 bases had no gene match. This CDR3 has 15 amino acids. Looked up from germline, CDR1 is SGHRS and CDR2 is YFSETQ. The CDR3 region has the DNA TGCGCCAGCAGCGGACTAGCGGGGGAGTTTGAGACCCAGTACTTC. Its translation is CASSGLAGEFETQYF.

The chain carries TRBV18 and TRBJ1-5, with D possibly being TRBD1 (6 bases). The V gene's germline CDR1 is KGHSH and CDR2 LQKENI. The CDR3 loop spans 14 amino acids. Trimming stripped 3 bases from V and 9 bases from J, with 15 bases between. The CDR3: CASSPGVETGPQHF. The CDR3 bases are TGTGCCAGCTCACCCGGGGTTGAGACAGGGCCCCAGCATTTT.

The genes are TRBV5-8 and TRBJ2-5; tentative D call: TRBD2 (6 bases). V was shortened by 2 bases and J by 4 bases, with 18 bases between the two germline ends. The CDR3 covers 16 residues. The germline V gene has CDR1 SGHTS and CDR2 YDEGEE. CDR3 bases: TGTGCCAGCAGCTTTACCCGGGAGAGCGGGCCAGAGACCCAGTACTTC. Its protein is CASSFTRESGPETQYF. Complete variable domain (other parts from reference TRBV5-8 and TRBJ2-5): EAGVTQSPTHLIKTRGQQATLRCSPISGHTSVYWYQQALGLGLQFLLWYDEGEERNRGNFPPRFSGRQFPNYSSELNVNALELEDSALYLCASSFTRESGPETQYFGPGTRLLVL.

The genes are TRBV30 and TRBJ1-2; 9 bases agree with TRBD1. Germline CDR1 and CDR2: GTSNPN and SVGIG (reference sequence). The ends lost 0 bases at V and 8 bases at J; junction bases unmatched: 10. The CDR3 spans 15 residues. The CDR3 sequence: CAWSVPGDRVLGYTF. The CDR3 DNA reads TGTGCCTGGAGTGTACCCGGGGACAGGGTATTAGGCTACACCTTC. Full variable domain (outside the CDR3, taken from reference TRBV30 and TRBJ1-2): SQTIHQWPATLVQPVGSPLSLECTVEGTSNPNLYWYRQAAGRGLQLLFYSVGIGQISSEVPQNLSASRPQDRQFILSSKKLLLSDSGFYLCAWSVPGDRVLGYTFGSGTRLTVV.

This sequence joins TRBV5-1 and TRBJ1-5, with TRBD1 identical over 7 bases. The junction had 8 bases not matched to a gene; V was cut back by 4 bases and J by 4 bases. The CDR3 has 15 residues. Germline CDR1 reads SGHRS; CDR2 reads YFSETQ. The CDR3 DNA is TGCGCCAGCAGCCTAGACGACAGGGTTAATCAGCCCCAGCATTTT. It is translated as CASSLDDRVNQPQHF.

The chain recombines TRBV6-6 with TRBJ1-1, with D maybe TRBD1 (6 bases). Germline CDR1 and CDR2: MNHNY and SVGAGI (reference sequence). The length of the CDR3 is 13 residues. The V end was cut by 10 bases, the J end by 7 bases, with 19 bases between. The CDR3 DNA reads as TGTGCCACCGTCGTAGGGGGTGATGGTGAAGCTTTCTTT. Protein: CATVVGGDGEAFF.

The gene calls are TRBV28 and TRBJ2-3; the match to TRBD2 covers 7 bases. CDR3 size: 17 residues. Unmatched junction bases numbered 10, after V lost 2 bases and J lost 2 bases. Germline V CDR1 and CDR2: MDHEN, SYDVKM. Written as DNA, the CDR3 is TGTGCCAGCAGTTTACCGATAAGCGGGGAAAACACAGATACGCAGTATTTT. It specifies CASSLPISGENTDTQYF.

The V gene is TRBV28, the J gene TRBJ1-5; D may be TRBD1 (6 bases). Trimming took off 5 bases at V and 9 bases at J, with 20 bases between the two ends. CDR1 is MDHEN and CDR2 is SYDVKM in the germline V gene. The CDR3 is made up of 15 amino acids. CDR3 amino acids: CASSRAIGGGPPQHF. For the CDR3, the DNA is TGTGCCAGCAGTCGGGCGATAGGGGGAGGGCCGCCCCAGCATTTT.

The chain uses TRBV7-9 and TRBJ1-5, with 8 bases fitting TRBD1. The germline CDR1 and CDR2 sequences are SEHNR and FQNEAQ (reference sequence). CDR3 length: 14 amino acids. Unmatched junction bases numbered 4, after V lost 6 bases and J lost 3 bases. The CDR3 DNA reads TGTGCCAGCAGTACGGGACAGGACAATCAGCCCCAGCATTTT. It codes for CASSTGQDNQPQHF.

CDR3 in DNA: TGTGCTAGTGGTTCGACTACAGGGGCCCTGACTAGCGGGAGGTTAGGGAACACAGATACGCAGTATTTT. Encoded protein: CASGSTTGALTSGRLGNTDTQYF. V usage is TRBV12-5 and J usage is TRBJ2-3, with 13 bases lining up with TRBD2. With V trimmed by 4 bases and J by 2 bases, 24 bases remained unmatched. The V gene's germline CDR1 is LGHNT and CDR2 FRNRAP. This CDR3 has 23 amino acids. Full variable domain (rest looked up from reference TRBV12-5 and TRBJ2-3): DARVTQTPRHKVTEMGQEVTMRCQPILGHNTVFWYRQTMMQGLELLAYFRNRAPLDDSGMPKDRFSAEMPDATLATLKIQPSEPRDSAVYFCASGSTTGALTSGRLGNTDTQYFGPGTRLTVL.

The chain is built from TRBV27 and TRBJ1-5; D remains unclear. Trimming shortened V by 2 bases and J by 0 bases, and 8 bases separated the two germline ends. CDR1 is MNHEY, CDR2 SMNVEV, per germline (reference sequence). The CDR3 spans 15 residues. CDR3 DNA: TGTGCCAGCAGTTTAGGGCAGCATAGCAATCAGCCCCAGCATTTT. Translating gives CASSLGQHSNQPQHF.

This chain connects TRBV5-8 to TRBJ1-1; D may be TRBD1 (5 bases). Trimming took off 4 bases at V and 4 bases at J, with 8 bases between the two ends. In germline, CDR1 is SGHTS, CDR2 YDEGEE. The length of the CDR3 is 12 residues. The CDR3 coding sequence is TGTGCCAGCAGCCAGGGTTTCACTGAAGCTTTCTTT. It is translated as CASSQGFTEAFF. The full variable domain, with the rest looked up from reference TRBV5-8 and TRBJ1-1, is EAGVTQSPTHLIKTRGQQATLRCSPISGHTSVYWYQQALGLGLQFLLWYDEGEERNRGNFPPRFSGRQFPNYSSELNVNALELEDSALYLCASSQGFTEAFFGQGTRLTVV.

This clone occurred once. The rearrangement joins TRBV27 to TRBJ1-5; 9 bases are shared with TRBD1. V lost 5 bases to trimming and J lost 11 bases; unmatched junction nucleotides: 10. The CDR3 sequence is 14 residues long. Germline lookup yields CDR1 MNHEY and CDR2 SMNVEV (reference sequence). This chain's CDR3 is CASSPGQGRRAQHF. CDR3 nucleotides: TGTGCCAGCAGTCCGGGACAGGGCCGTCGGGCCCAGCATTTT.

This chain connects TRBV5-1 to TRBJ1-4; D remains unclear. The CDR3 is made up of 16 amino acids. CDR1 is SGHRS and CDR2 is YFSETQ in the germline V gene. Between the trimmed V and J ends, which lost 4 bases and 7 bases, there was a span of 20 bases. CDR3 residues: CASSKAGSEGVEKLFF. For the CDR3, the DNA is TGCGCCAGCAGCAAAGCAGGCTCGGAAGGTGTTGAAAAACTGTTTTTT.

This sequence joins TRBV7-8 and TRBJ2-7, with 9 bases matching TRBD1. The CDR3 consists of 17 residues. CDR1 and CDR2 from the germline V gene are SGHVS and FQNEAQ. The V and J ends lost 2 bases and 4 bases, in that order; junction bases with no gene match: 12. DNA for the CDR3: TGTGCCAGCAGCTTATATTATCCGAGACAGGGGGTTTACGAGCAGTACTTC. The encoded protein is CASSLYYPRQGVYEQYF.

The genes are TRBV5-4 and TRBJ2-3, with D possibly matching TRBD2 (7 bases). CDR1 and CDR2 from the germline V gene are SGHNT and YYREEE (reference sequence). This CDR3 has 14 amino acids. V was cut by 2 bases and J by 3 bases, with 10 bases left in between. In DNA, the CDR3 is TGTGCCAGCAGCTTTAAGGGGGGGACAGATACGCAGTATTTT. It specifies CASSFKGGTDTQYF.

The chain has TRBV7-9 and TRBJ2-2, with D perhaps TRBD1 (5 bases). This CDR3 contains 16 residues. The V gene's germline CDR1 is SEHNR and CDR2 FQNEAQ (reference sequence). V lost 0 bases to trimming and J lost 1 base, with 9 bases between them. In DNA, the CDR3 is TGTGCCAGCAGCTTAGCGCAGGGCGAGAACACCGGGGAGCTGTTTTTT. Encoded protein: CASSLAQGENTGELFF. The entire variable domain, with the rest obtained from reference TRBV7-9 and TRBJ2-2, is as follows: DTGVSQNPRHKITKRGQNVTFRCDPISEHNRLYWYRQTLGQGPEFLTYFQNEAQLEKSRLLSDRFSAERPKGSFSTLEIQRTEQGDSAMYLCASSLAQGENTGELFFGEGSRLTVL.

The gene calls are TRBV14 and TRBJ1-2; 9 nucleotides line up with TRBD1. CDR1 SGHDN and CDR2 FVKESK come from the germline V gene. This CDR3 is 15 amino acids long. Trimming removed 0 bases from V and 4 bases from J; junction bases left unmatched: 3. The CDR3 nucleotides read TGTGCCAGCAGCCAAGATATGACAGGGGGCTATGGCTACACCTTC. Protein product: CASSQDMTGGYGYTF.

CDR3 sequence reads: CASSLHPLGGHEQYF. The DNA of the CDR3 is TGTGCCAGCAGCCTTCACCCTCTGGGAGGACACGAGCAGTACTTC. The rearrangement links TRBV6-6 to TRBJ2-7; the D gene is possibly TRBD2 (6 bases). Trimming removed 6 bases from V and 5 bases from J, with 20 bases in between. CDR1 MNHNY and CDR2 SVGAGI come from the germline V gene (reference sequence). The CDR3 sequence is 15 residues long.

This rearrangement joins TRBV10-3 to TRBJ2-1; D is uncertain. Germline V gene lookup returns CDR1 ENHRY and CDR2 SYGVKD. V was trimmed by 7 bases and J by 8 bases, leaving 18 bases between them. The CDR3 sequence is 14 residues long. The CDR3 region has the DNA TGTGCCATCAAACCAGGCCCCGCTCGCGATGAGCAGTTCTTC. The encoded protein is CAIKPGPARDEQFF.

The rearrangement joins TRBV5-1 to TRBJ1-1, with 11 positions matching TRBD1. There are 17 residues in the CDR3. Germline V CDR1 and CDR2: SGHRS, YFSETQ. After removal of 3 bases from V and 1 base from J, the junction contained 8 bases not matched to a gene. Here the CDR3 reads CASSSRTGGYANTEAFF. CDR3 in DNA: TGCGCCAGCAGCTCTAGGACAGGGGGCTACGCGAACACTGAAGCTTTCTTT.